Listed here are 21 T cell receptor beta chains from one sample, sequenced in a study of blood T cell repertoires in COVID-19. Produced via immunoSEQ multiplex PCR; TCRdb's table is partial and in-frame only. The sample lists about 300,000 clones, 89% occurring once. Sequencing was carried out using PBMCs or T cells enriched from blood (not recorded which). The receptors derive from a woman aged 45-65 years who had been exposed to COVID-19.

This clone was detected only once. The J gene is TRBJ2-2, the V gene TRBV6-5; 12 bases are a match to TRBD2. Germline-derived CDR1 and CDR2 are MNHEY and SVGAGI. The CDR3 runs 14 residues. V shed 7 bases, J shed 8 bases, and the junction held 5 bases outside the gene matches. The CDR3 protein is CASNPGLAGGELFF. Here the CDR3 DNA reads TGTGCCAGCAACCCCGGACTAGCGGGGGGGGAGCTGTTTTTT.

The V gene is TRBV12-5, the J gene TRBJ2-1, with 11 nucleotides matching TRBD1. The CDR3 is made up of 16 amino acids. Germline lookup yields CDR1 LGHNT and CDR2 FRNRAP. Trimming removed 6 bases from V and 0 bases from J; junction bases left unmatched: 4. The CDR3 loop is CASGKGTGGSYNEQFF. DNA of the CDR3: TGTGCTAGTGGCAAAGGGACAGGGGGCTCCTACAATGAGCAGTTCTTC.

This clone occurred once. The sample carries other DNA sequences with the same CDR3. CDR3: CASSLEGQGETQYF. In DNA form, the CDR3 reads TGCGCCAGCAGCTTGGAGGGCCAGGGAGAGACCCAGTACTTC. The V call is TRBV5-1, the J call TRBJ2-5; D is possibly TRBD1 (5 bases). This CDR3 region has 14 residues. Germline V gene data show CDR1 as SGHRS and CDR2 as YFSETQ. With 0 bases removed from V and 4 bases from J, the gap between germline ends came to 10 bases.

The chain recombines TRBV28 with TRBJ1-6, with D tentatively TRBD1 (6 bases). The CDR3 spans 16 residues. Germline CDR1 reads MDHEN; CDR2 reads SYDVKM. V gave up 3 bases and J gave up 5 bases, with 14 bases separating them. The CDR3 region is CASSLLTGGNNSPLHF. DNA for the CDR3: TGTGCCAGCAGTTTGTTGACGGGGGGCAATAATTCACCCCTCCACTTT. Supplemented by reference TRBV28 and TRBJ1-6, the full variable domain reads DVKVTQSSRYLVKRTGEKVFLECVQDMDHENMFWYRQDPGLGLRLIYFSYDVKMKEKGDIPEGYSVSREKKERFSLILESASTNQTSMYLCASSLLTGGNNSPLHFGNGTRLTVT.

V usage is TRBV13 and J usage is TRBJ2-2, with a weak D call TRBD2 (5 bases). Trimming took 2 bases from V and 2 from J, leaving 21 bases between them. There are 19 residues in the CDR3. The germline V gene has CDR1 PRHDT and CDR2 FYEKMQ (reference sequence). This CDR3 reads CASSLPPGEKRLNTGELFF. The CDR3 DNA follows: TGTGCCAGCAGCTTACCACCCGGGGAGAAGCGGCTAAACACCGGGGAGCTGTTTTTT.

This clone showed up just once. The CDR3 loop is CASSLSERVGYTF. CDR3 coding DNA: TGTGCCAGCAGCTTATCGGAGCGGGTTGGCTACACCTTC. The chain links TRBV7-2 to TRBJ1-2; no clear D gene. V lost 2 bases, J lost 7 bases, and 11 bases lay in between. Looked up from germline, CDR1 is SGHTA and CDR2 is FQGNSA. The CDR3 consists of 13 residues.

This clone appeared once. V usage is TRBV2 and J usage is TRBJ2-7; D remains ambiguous. The CDR3 totals 14 residues. The germline V gene encodes CDR1 SNHLY and CDR2 FYNNEI. Trimming left V 3 bases short and J 0 bases short, with 9 bases between. The CDR3 bases are TGTGCCAGCAGTGAGAACCCAGGCTCCTACGAGCAGTACTTC. Protein product: CASSENPGSYEQYF.

This chain uses TRBV5-1 with TRBJ1-5; 8 positions match TRBD1. V was pared by 2 bases and J by 2 bases, with 3 bases of the junction left unmatched. Germline V gene data show CDR1 as SGHRS and CDR2 as YFSETQ. The CDR3 has 15 residues. CDR3 DNA: TGCGCCAGCAGCTTTACAGGGGGGGGCAATCAGCCCCAGCATTTT. It yields the protein CASSFTGGGNQPQHF.

In its sample, this clone was seen once. The gene calls are TRBV4-1 and TRBJ1-1; D is unclear. The V end lost 0 bases, the J end lost 7 bases, and 12 bases lay between the germline ends. Germline-derived CDR1 and CDR2 are MGHRA and YSYEKL. The CDR3 contains 14 residues. For the CDR3, the DNA is TGCGCCAGCAGCCAAGACCCCAGGAGGGATGAAGCTTTCTTT. It codes for CASSQDPRRDEAFF.

The CDR3 coding sequence is TGTGCCAGCAGTTCCCGTCGGGATCATTTCTATGGCTACACCTTC. Translated: CASSSRRDHFYGYTF. The chain recombines TRBV28 with TRBJ1-2; D not resolved. Germline-derived CDR1 and CDR2 are MDHEN and SYDVKM. Trimming shortened V by 4 bases and J by 4 bases, and 16 bases separated the two germline ends. The CDR3 covers 15 residues.

This clone was observed a single time. The chain uses TRBV5-4 and TRBJ2-6, with 7 bases fitting TRBD1. CDR3 length equals 18 residues. J was trimmed by 5 bases and V by 0 bases; bases with no gene match: 11. From germline, CDR1 is SGHNT and CDR2 YYREEE (reference sequence). The CDR3 coding sequence is TGTGCCAGCAGCTTGGGAGGCGCCAGGGGGATAAGGGCCAACGTCCTGACTTTC. Amino acid sequence: CASSLGGARGIRANVLTF.

The rearrangement joins TRBV6-2 or TRBV6-3 to TRBJ2-7, with unresolved D. This CDR3 region has 17 residues. Germline CDR1 reads MNHEY; CDR2 reads SVGEGT. V was cut by 2 bases and J by 2 bases, with 19 bases left in between. CDR3 DNA sequence: TGTGCCAGCAGTTACCCGGCAGAACAACAGATAACCTACGAGCAGTACTTC. It yields the protein CASSYPAEQQITYEQYF.

The rearrangement uses TRBV5-1 and TRBJ1-2; no reliable D call. The V and J ends lost 0 bases and 4 bases respectively, with 10 bases between them. The CDR3 runs 14 residues. The V gene's germline CDR1 is SGHRS and CDR2 YFSETQ. The CDR3 bases are TGCGCCAGCAGCTTGGCCGGGGAACCCTATGGCTACACCTTC. Protein sequence: CASSLAGEPYGYTF.

A single count supports this clone. This chain connects TRBV28 to TRBJ1-1, with 10 nucleotides matching TRBD1. Germline V CDR1 and CDR2: MDHEN, SYDVKM. This CDR3 contains 15 residues. The V and J ends lost 6 bases and 6 bases, in that order; junction bases with no gene match: 10. The CDR3 DNA follows: TGTGCCAGCAGGTTACCGGGACAGGGGTTCGCTGAAGCTTTCTTT. Its protein is CASRLPGQGFAEAFF.

V and J are TRBV29-1 and TRBJ1-5, with 10 bases fitting TRBD1. Germline CDR1 and CDR2: SQVTM and ANQGSEA. This CDR3 has 13 amino acids. The junction had 5 bases not matched to a gene; V was cut back by 6 bases and J by 6 bases. The CDR3 region is CSVGQGVGQPQHF. The CDR3 DNA reads TGCAGCGTCGGACAGGGGGTCGGTCAGCCCCAGCATTTT.

The chain employs TRBV7-9 and TRBJ1-1; 7 bases fit TRBD1. The germline V gene encodes CDR1 SEHNR and CDR2 FQNEAQ (reference sequence). Germline trimming cut 5 bases from V and 0 bases from J; bases unmatched to any gene: 3. The CDR3 is 14 residues long. CDR3 protein: CASSEGQLNTEAFF. Here the CDR3 DNA reads TGTGCCAGCAGCGAGGGACAGTTGAACACTGAAGCTTTCTTT.

The genes are TRBV3-1 (or the pseudogene TRBV3-2) and TRBJ1-5, with D perhaps matching TRBD1 (5 bases). Between the trimmed V and J ends, which lost 1 base and 5 bases, there was a span of 15 bases. The CDR3 runs 16 residues. Germline V gene lookup returns CDR1 LGHDT and CDR2 YNNKEL (reference sequence). The CDR3 is CASSQGFATEDQPQHF. The CDR3 DNA reads TGTGCCAGCAGCCAAGGGTTTGCGACAGAGGATCAGCCCCAGCATTTT.

The chain links TRBV25-1 to TRBJ2-1; TRBD2 is a possible D gene (5 bases). Germline V gives CDR1 MGHDK, CDR2 SYGVNS. CDR3 length: 13 residues. V lost 8 bases, J lost 0 bases, and 8 bases lay in between. The DNA of the CDR3 is TGTGCCAGCGAGCGGTCCTCCTACAATGAGCAGTTCTTC. This codes for CASERSSYNEQFF.

The chain combines TRBV28 with TRBJ1-2; 7 bases are shared with TRBD1. CDR1 is MDHEN, CDR2 SYDVKM, per germline. The V and J ends lost 9 bases and 1 base, in that order; junction bases with no gene match: 11. There are 15 residues in the CDR3. The CDR3: CASRPEAGGNYGYTF. The CDR3, as DNA: TGTGCCAGTCGCCCCGAGGCAGGGGGTAACTATGGCTACACCTTC.

The chain carries TRBV7-9 and TRBJ1-6; TRBD1 aligns across 7 bases. This CDR3 spans 14 amino acids. J gave up 8 bases and V 2 bases, and 3 bases lay outside the gene matches. Per germline, CDR1 SEHNR and CDR2 FQNEAQ (reference sequence). The CDR3 reads CASSLQGEHSPLHF. The CDR3 DNA sequence: TGTGCCAGCAGCTTACAGGGGGAACATTCACCCCTCCACTTT. Variable domain in full (rest from reference TRBV7-9 and TRBJ1-6): DTGVSQNPRHKITKRGQNVTFRCDPISEHNRLYWYRQTLGQGPEFLTYFQNEAQLEKSRLLSDRFSAERPKGSFSTLEIQRTEQGDSAMYLCASSLQGEHSPLHFGNGTRLTVT.

V and J are TRBV5-5 and TRBJ1-4; perhaps TRBD1 as D (5 bases). The V gene's germline CDR1 is SGHKS and CDR2 YYEKEE (reference sequence). The CDR3 length is 15 residues. Trimming pared 2 bases from V and 8 bases from J, leaving 16 bases between. The CDR3 bases are TGTGCCAGCAGCTTTATCGCCCAGGGTGCGGAAAAACTGTTTTTT. Translated: CASSFIAQGAEKLFF.